This paragraph covers one T cell receptor beta chain sequence. Its antigen is as yet unknown. Regarding the study as a whole: Tumor Treg TCRs overlapped most with tumor naive CD4+ cells.

One entry per CDR3 protein results from TCRdb running MiXCR on the 5' RACE reads. The sample lists roughly 39,000 distinct CDR3 sequences, about 19% occurring once. The CDR3 length is 13 residues. The germline V gene has CDR1 MNHEY and CDR2 SVGEGT. The ends were cut back, 7 bases at V and 5 bases at J, with 11 bases in the middle. The chain couples TRBV6-2 or TRBV6-3 to TRBJ2-2; possible D gene TRBD1, 6 bases. The clonotype comes from a female donor with breast cancer. Input material: naive CD4+ T cells sorted from a lymph node. This sample's subset: naive CD4+ T cells, CD4+CD45RA+CD25-. The CDR3 DNA follows: TGTGCCAGCACGATCACAGGGACCGGGGAGCTGTTTTTT. The encoded protein is CASTITGTGELFF.